One and the same sample provided the 4 T cell receptor beta chains below, sequenced in a study of identical twins. TCRdb reanalysed the 5' RACE reads using MiXCR and keeps one entry per CDR3 protein. Of some 1,600,000 distinct CDR3 sequences in the sample, around 29% are singletons; the top ten hold more than 0.25%. Sequenced sample: cord blood. These receptors were collected from a newborn girl in good health.

With regard to this clonotype: One end of the junction does not line up with germline, which may come from a read error. This chain uses TRBV6-5 with TRBJ2-4; 11 nucleotides align to TRBD1. The end of the DNA fits TRBJ2-7 better, so the J call may be wrong. Germline V CDR1 and CDR2: MNHEY, SVGAGI. The CDR3 has 15 residues. The CDR3 protein is CASSYRDRGGYEQYF. The DNA for the CDR3 is TGCGCCAGCAGTTACAGGGACAGGGGGGGCTACGAGCAGTACTTC.

For the CDR3, the DNA is TGTGCCAGCAGCTCAGCCGTACGGGCCAAAAACATTCAGTACTTC. This gives the protein CASSSAVRAKNIQYF. The J gene is TRBJ2-4, the V gene TRBV7-2, with no clear D. The CDR3 consists of 15 residues. The V and J ends lost 4 bases and 1 base respectively, with 11 bases between them. Germline lookup yields CDR1 SGHTA and CDR2 FQGNSA.

The J gene is TRBJ2-1, the V gene TRBV6-2 or TRBV6-3, with TRBD2 identical over 11 bases. After removal of 1 base from V and 13 bases from J, the junction contained 15 bases not matched to a gene. Germline V gene lookup returns CDR1 MNHEY and CDR2 SVGEGT. The length of the CDR3 is 17 residues. The CDR3 DNA sequence: TGTGCCAGCAGTTACTTAGGGACTAGCGGATACCAAGAGACCCAGTTCTTC. Its translation is CASSYLGTSGYQETQFF.

This clonotype has only a few counts. V is TRBV20-1 and J is TRBJ2-3; no firm D call. This CDR3 region has 13 residues. V dropped 1 base and J dropped 2 bases, with 7 bases sitting between them. CDR1 is DFQATT, CDR2 SNEGSKA, per germline (reference sequence). This CDR3 reads CSARGSVTDTQYF. The CDR3, as DNA: TGCAGTGCTAGAGGGTCAGTCACAGATACGCAGTATTTT.